This T cell receptor (beta chain) was profiled in a study of T cells after somatic rescue of genetic block. The protocol was immunoSEQ multiplex PCR, while the TCRdb copy is restricted to in-frame clones and leaves out a portion. The top ten clones hold approximately 1.4% of a sample with over 95,000 clones, about nine tenths of them seen once. The germline V gene encodes CDR1 MDHEN and CDR2 SYDVKM. V lost 3 bases, J lost 7 bases, and 15 bases lay in between. This CDR3 has 15 residues. This receptor was obtained from a woman under 30. Sequenced: peripheral blood mononuclear cells (PBMCs). The chain employs TRBV28 and TRBJ1-4; unclear D gene. The DNA for the CDR3 is TGTGCCAGCAGTTTTTTGCCCGAAGTAGGTGAAAAACTGTTTTTT. Protein: CASSFLPEVGEKLFF. Variable domain in full (rest from reference TRBV28 and TRBJ1-4): DVKVTQSSRYLVKRTGEKVFLECVQDMDHENMFWYRQDPGLGLRLIYFSYDVKMKEKGDIPEGYSVSREKKERFSLILESASTNQTSMYLCASSFLPEVGEKLFFGSGTQLSVL.